This T cell receptor beta chain was identified in a study of blood T cell repertoires in COVID-19. About the study: The samples span acute and convalescent COVID-19 from the United States, Italy and Spain.

Germline V gene lookup returns CDR1 MNHEY and CDR2 SVGEGT. Trimming took off 5 bases at V and 10 bases at J, with 14 bases between the two ends. CDR3 length equals 12 residues. The assay was immunoSEQ multiplex PCR, and TCRdb's table has in-frame clones only and misses some. The sample holds approximately 330,000 clones, approximately 90% seen once. This clone appeared a single time. Followed over time, Seattle patients had been enrolled while infection was active. The specimen was peripheral blood. This TCR was sampled from a man aged 25-40 years with COVID-19, enrolled during active disease. V gene TRBV6-2 or TRBV6-3 combines with J gene TRBJ1-1; possibly TRBD1 for D (6 bases). CDR3 loop: CASSQTQGVAFF. Here the CDR3 DNA reads TGTGCCAGCAGTCAGACACAGGGTGTAGCTTTCTTT.